The clone carrying this TCR beta chain was detected once. This entry belongs to a study of blood T cell repertoires in COVID-19. Clones were read by immunoSEQ multiplex PCR, and TCRdb kept only the in-frame ones, dropping some. The sample consists of some 110,000 clones, around 78% of them appearing once. The CDR3 contains 14 residues. Looked up from germline, CDR1 is SGHAT and CDR2 is FQNNGV. Trimming left V 7 bases short and J 5 bases short, with 16 bases between. This TCR came from a man aged 25 to 40 with acute or convalescent COVID-19. The sample was peripheral blood. V and J are TRBV11-2 and TRBJ2-3; D gene unclear. This CDR3 is CASIRSAFQDTQYF. CDR3 in DNA: TGTGCCAGCATCCGGTCAGCGTTTCAAGATACGCAGTATTTT.